The rows below give T cell receptor beta chains drawn from one sample of a study of human T cells and chemical hapten exposure. TCRdb itself ran the RACE reads through MiXCR, one entry per CDR3 protein. The sample records a few hundred thousand distinct CDR3 sequences, 6% to 7% being singletons. This specimen was whole blood, taken in connection with sensitization to the hapten diphenylcyclopropenone (DPC). Source of these receptors: a woman aged 18-29 years with alopecia areata. Some clones in this sample may be carry-over from other donors' samples. Each CDR3 is given without its conserved first and last residue.

CDR3 length	J gene	V gene	CDR3 protein
11	TRBJ2-3	TRBV4-3	ASSHPGPDTQY
13	TRBJ2-3	TRBV25-1	ASASGGFGADTQY
14	TRBJ1-5	TRBV12-5	ASGLVLAGYNQPQH
13	TRBJ1-1	TRBV7-2	ASSLVVGGNTEAF
15	TRBJ2-3	TRBV4-2	ASSQARTSGGTDTQY
15	TRBJ2-6	TRBV7-2	ASRSGGTGSGANVLT
15	TRBJ2-1	TRBV19	ASSIGRYGRNHNEQF
10	TRBJ2-1	TRBV7-9	ASSWQEDEQF
12	TRBJ2-7	TRBV6-5	ASSYVQGRNEQY
12	TRBJ2-7	TRBV20-1	SVTHTGGSDEQY
11	TRBJ1-1	TRBV7-9	ATPRTLNTEAF
14	TRBJ1-2	TRBV10-3	AISESLGNTNYGYT
16	TRBJ1-5	TRBV6-1	ASSEAGRGRFSNQPQH
12	TRBJ1-2	TRBV9	ASSVADGDYGYT
12	TRBJ1-1	TRBV29-1	SVLRGSMNTEAF
14	TRBJ2-3	TRBV12-3/TRBV12-4	ASSLRRGGWGDTQY
15	TRBJ1-3	TRBV27	ASSLSRSSVSGNTIY
13	TRBJ2-1	TRBV5-1	ASSLSTPGYNEQF
15	TRBJ1-4	TRBV6-5	ASSHPQGRFTSSKLF
11	TRBJ2-5	TRBV5-6	ASSLRQKETQY
11	TRBJ1-2	TRBV19	ASSIPSSGGYT